This is a list of T cell receptor beta chains from one sample in a study of STAT5B mutations in CD4+ large granular lymphocyte leukemia. The table came from immunoSEQ multiplex PCR; TCRdb's copy has only in-frame clones and leaves some out. The data contain approximately 41,000 clones, approximately 85% of them singletons. Sequencing used CD4+ T cells from blood buffy coats. Receptors were obtained from a human donor in good health. Both conserved end residues are part of each CDR3. The D gene is left open where the match is weak. Expanded clones get a size class; other rows say once, few or many, or leave the size out.

CDR3: CASSFTSGLEEQYF
DNA: TGCGCCAGCAGCTTCACTAGCGGACTGGAAGAGCAGTACTTC
V: TRBV5-1
D: TRBD2
J: TRBJ2-7
size: NA

CDR3: CASSSPAGGPVDNEQFF
DNA: TGTGCCAGCAGTTCCCCTGCGGGAGGGCCTGTGGACAATGAGCAGTTCTTC
V: TRBV11-3
D: TRBD2
J: TRBJ2-1
size: NA

CDR3: CASSESRFWSPLHF
DNA: TGCGCCAGCAGTGAGTCTCGTTTCTGGTCACCCCTCCACTTT
V: TRBV10-2
D: NA
J: TRBJ1-6
size: NA

CDR3: CAWTNRGDYGYTF
DNA: TGTGCCTGGACTAACAGGGGGGACTATGGCTACACCTTC
V: TRBV30
D: TRBD1
J: TRBJ1-2
size: NA

CDR3: CASSPLGPDEKLFF
DNA: TGTGCCAGCAGTCCCCTGGGCCCGGATGAAAAACTGTTTTTT
V: TRBV6-5
D: NA
J: TRBJ1-4
size: NA

CDR3: CASTRQGETDTQYF
DNA: TGTGCCAGTACCAGACAGGGGGAAACAGATACGCAGTATTTT
V: TRBV19
D: TRBD1
J: TRBJ2-3
size: once

CDR3: CASTPEGQGYEQYF
DNA: TGTGCCAGCACCCCCGAGGGACAGGGCTACGAGCAGTACTTC
V: TRBV9
D: TRBD1
J: TRBJ2-7
size: NA

CDR3: CASSSGAGQQETQYF
DNA: TGTGCCAGCAGTTCGGGAGCGGGGCAACAAGAGACCCAGTACTTC
V: TRBV6-6
D: TRBD2
J: TRBJ2-5
size: NA

CDR3: CASTLAGGDEQYF
DNA: TGTGCCAGCACCTTGGCGGGAGGTGACGAGCAGTACTTC
V: TRBV28
D: TRBD2
J: TRBJ2-7
size: NA

CDR3: CASRLTGGGEQYF
DNA: TGTGCCAGCAGGCTTACAGGGGGTGGGGAGCAGTACTTC
V: TRBV5-4
D: TRBD1
J: TRBJ2-7
size: once

CDR3: CASSPPSQSSYEQYF
DNA: TGTGCCAGCTCACCACCGTCCCAGAGCTCCTACGAGCAGTACTTC
V: TRBV18
D: NA
J: TRBJ2-7
size: NA

CDR3: CASNQGKGFYEQYF
DNA: TGTGCCAGCAACCAGGGGAAAGGATTCTACGAGCAGTACTTC
V: TRBV6-5
D: NA
J: TRBJ2-7
size: NA

CDR3: CSVYAISGGATDTQYF
DNA: TGCAGCGTATATGCAATTAGCGGGGGAGCGACGGATACGCAGTATTTT
V: TRBV29-1
D: TRBD2
J: TRBJ2-3
size: once

CDR3: CSASFNEKLFF
DNA: TGCAGTGCTAGTTTTAATGAAAAACTGTTTTTT
V: TRBV20-1
D: NA
J: TRBJ1-4
size: NA

CDR3: CASSLAAGANEQFF
DNA: TGTGCCAGCAGCTTAGCAGCGGGCGCCAATGAGCAGTTCTTC
V: TRBV7-2
D: NA
J: TRBJ2-1
size: NA

CDR3: CASSPESSRAGRHEQYF
DNA: TGTGCCAGCAGCCCAGAAAGTTCCCGAGCGGGACGCCACGAGCAGTACTTC
V: TRBV4-2
D: TRBD2
J: TRBJ2-7
size: once

CDR3: CASSLYPTSSNTGELFF
DNA: TGTGCCAGCAGCTTATACCCTACTAGCTCGAACACCGGGGAGCTGTTTTTT
V: TRBV7-6
D: NA
J: TRBJ2-2
size: NA

CDR3: CASSYFGNTGELFF
DNA: TGTGCCAGCAGTTACTTCGGTAACACCGGGGAGCTGTTTTTT
V: TRBV6-5
D: NA
J: TRBJ2-2
size: NA

CDR3: CSGGDRPYEQYF
DNA: TGCAGCGGAGGGGACAGGCCCTACGAGCAGTACTTC
V: TRBV29-1
D: TRBD1
J: TRBJ2-7
size: NA

CDR3: CATSRDHLTGSVGYTF
DNA: TGTGCCACCAGCAGAGATCACCTAACAGGATCGGTTGGCTACACCTTC
V: TRBV15
D: NA
J: TRBJ1-2
size: NA

CDR3: CASSPRASAQETQYF
DNA: TGTGCCAGCAGCCCCAGAGCCAGCGCCCAAGAGACCCAGTACTTC
V: TRBV7-9
D: NA
J: TRBJ2-5
size: NA

CDR3: CASSFGGPSTYGYTF
DNA: TGTGCCAGCAGCTTCGGAGGACCATCCACCTATGGCTACACCTTC
V: TRBV5-4
D: NA
J: TRBJ1-2
size: NA

CDR3: CASSQTGPGGEAFF
DNA: TGTGCCAGCAGCCAAACCGGGCCCGGGGGTGAAGCTTTCTTT
V: TRBV7-9
D: NA
J: TRBJ1-1
size: NA

CDR3: CASSDSSTDTQYF
DNA: TGCGCCAGCTCGGACAGCAGCACAGATACGCAGTATTTT
V: TRBV5-1
D: NA
J: TRBJ2-3
size: once

CDR3: CASSSRPDGGELFF
DNA: TGTGCCAGCAGCTCCCGACCGGACGGCGGGGAGCTGTTTTTT
V: TRBV7-6
D: NA
J: TRBJ2-2
size: NA

CDR3: CASTLGPGNTGELFF
DNA: TGTGCCAGTACCCTCGGACCCGGGAACACCGGGGAGCTGTTTTTT
V: TRBV19
D: NA
J: TRBJ2-2
size: few

CDR3: CAVNDSPPYNEQFF
DNA: TGTGCCGTCAATGACAGCCCTCCCTACAATGAGCAGTTCTTC
V: TRBV10-3
D: NA
J: TRBJ2-1
size: NA

CDR3: CASSPQTYEQYF
DNA: TGTGCCAGCTCTCCTCAGACTTACGAGCAGTACTTC
V: TRBV18
D: NA
J: TRBJ2-7
size: NA

CDR3: CASRVGSSDEQYF
DNA: TGCGCCAGCAGGGTCGGGAGCTCCGACGAGCAGTACTTC
V: TRBV5-1
D: NA
J: TRBJ2-7
size: NA

CDR3: CASSLVHQTKNIQYF
DNA: TGTGCCAGCAGCTTAGTTCACCAAACCAAAAACATTCAGTACTTC
V: TRBV7-2
D: NA
J: TRBJ2-4
size: NA

CDR3: CASSQDGRQNQPQHF
DNA: TGTGCCAGCAGCCAAGATGGCAGGCAGAATCAGCCCCAGCATTTT
V: TRBV4-2
D: NA
J: TRBJ1-5
size: NA

CDR3: CASRAAGAGANVLTF
DNA: TGCGCCAGTAGGGCCGCAGGGGCTGGGGCCAACGTCCTGACTTTC
V: TRBV4-3
D: NA
J: TRBJ2-6
size: NA

CDR3: CASSFYDRGGEQYF
DNA: TGTGCCAGCAGTTTTTACGACAGGGGCGGGGAGCAGTACTTC
V: TRBV28
D: TRBD1
J: TRBJ2-7
size: NA

CDR3: CASSSGVNTEAFF
DNA: TGTGCCAGCAGTTCGGGTGTGAACACTGAAGCTTTCTTT
V: TRBV6-6
D: NA
J: TRBJ1-1
size: NA

CDR3: CAWRPGGQNTEAFF
DNA: TGTGCCTGGAGGCCAGGGGGCCAGAACACTGAAGCTTTCTTT
V: TRBV30
D: TRBD1
J: TRBJ1-1
size: NA

CDR3: CASSLGGVTNEKLFF
DNA: TGTGCCAGCAGCTTGGGAGGGGTGACTAATGAAAAACTGTTTTTT
V: TRBV5-4
D: NA
J: TRBJ1-4
size: NA

CDR3: CASRPGQGGGPLHF
DNA: TGTGCCAGCAGGCCGGGACAGGGCGGTGGACCCCTCCACTTT
V: TRBV2
D: TRBD1
J: TRBJ1-6
size: NA

CDR3: CASSRGRNTEAFF
DNA: TGTGCCAGCAGCAGGGGGAGGAACACTGAAGCTTTCTTT
V: TRBV7-6
D: NA
J: TRBJ1-1
size: NA

CDR3: CASSYGTGGGYTF
DNA: TGTGCCAGCAGTTACGGTACAGGGGGTGGCTACACCTTC
V: TRBV6-6
D: TRBD1
J: TRBJ1-2
size: NA

CDR3: CASSLEAQGNTGELFF
DNA: TGTGCCAGCAGCTTAGAAGCTCAGGGGAACACCGGGGAGCTGTTTTTT
V: TRBV7-6
D: NA
J: TRBJ2-2
size: NA

CDR3: CASSQPKTSGSMDTGELFF
DNA: TGCGCCAGCAGCCAACCTAAGACTAGCGGGAGCATGGACACCGGGGAGCTGTTTTTT
V: TRBV4-3
D: TRBD2
J: TRBJ2-2
size: few

CDR3: CASSQGGLGGTFF
DNA: TGTGCCAGCAGCCAAGGAGGCCTCGGAGGAACTTTCTTT
V: TRBV14
D: NA
J: TRBJ1-1
size: NA

CDR3: CASSELSAAQETQYF
DNA: TGTGCCAGCAGTGAACTCTCAGCGGCCCAAGAGACCCAGTACTTC
V: TRBV6-1
D: NA
J: TRBJ2-5
size: NA

CDR3: CASSSASVQETQYF
DNA: TGCGCCAGCAGCTCGGCTAGCGTACAAGAGACCCAGTACTTC
V: TRBV5-1
D: NA
J: TRBJ2-5
size: NA

CDR3: CASSLGVTGVTYEQYF
DNA: TGTGCCAGCAGCTTGGGGGTGACAGGGGTAACCTACGAGCAGTACTTC
V: TRBV5-5
D: TRBD1
J: TRBJ2-7
size: NA

CDR3: CASSASSGRRADTQYF
DNA: TGTGCCAGCAGCGCCTCGAGCGGGAGGAGGGCAGATACGCAGTATTTT
V: TRBV11-3
D: TRBD2
J: TRBJ2-3
size: once

CDR3: CASSPPSGGGIGGYTF
DNA: TGTGCCAGCAGTCCCCCTTCGGGGGGCGGAATAGGGGGCTACACCTTC
V: TRBV28
D: NA
J: TRBJ1-2
size: NA

CDR3: CASIPREVGTEAFF
DNA: TGTGCCAGCATCCCCAGGGAGGTCGGCACTGAAGCTTTCTTT
V: TRBV5-4
D: NA
J: TRBJ1-1
size: NA

CDR3: CASSKGMRTASTGSNQPQHF
DNA: TGTGCCAGCAGCAAAGGGATGAGGACGGCTTCGACGGGAAGCAATCAGCCCCAGCATTTT
V: TRBV21-1
D: NA
J: TRBJ1-5
size: NA

CDR3: CAWSVQSDSGGYTF
DNA: TGTGCCTGGAGTGTACAAAGTGACTCCGGTGGCTACACCTTC
V: TRBV30
D: NA
J: TRBJ1-2
size: NA

CDR3: CASSVGGGGGFHEQFF
DNA: TGTGCCAGCAGCGTAGGAGGTGGTGGCGGTTTCCATGAGCAGTTCTTC
V: TRBV9
D: NA
J: TRBJ2-1
size: NA

CDR3: CASSPQAETQYF
DNA: TGTGCCAGCTCACCACAGGCGGAGACCCAGTACTTC
V: TRBV18
D: NA
J: TRBJ2-5
size: NA

CDR3: CASSISTGGYEQYF
DNA: TGTGCCAGTAGTATCTCTACAGGGGGCTACGAGCAGTACTTC
V: TRBV19
D: TRBD1
J: TRBJ2-7
size: NA